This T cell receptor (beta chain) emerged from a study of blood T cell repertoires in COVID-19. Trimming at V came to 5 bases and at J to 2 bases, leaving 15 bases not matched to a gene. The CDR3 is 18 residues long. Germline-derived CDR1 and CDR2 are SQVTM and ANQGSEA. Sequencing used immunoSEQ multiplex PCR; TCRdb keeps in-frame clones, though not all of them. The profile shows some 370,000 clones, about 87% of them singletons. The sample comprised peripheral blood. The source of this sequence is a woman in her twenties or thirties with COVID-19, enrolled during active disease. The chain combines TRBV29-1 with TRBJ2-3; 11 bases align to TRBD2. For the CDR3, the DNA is TGCAGCGTTTCGGGACTAGCGGACTACCCAGGGACCACAGATACGCAGTATTTT. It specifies CSVSGLADYPGTTDTQYF.